This T cell receptor beta chain was sequenced in a study of PD-1 blockade in classical Hodgkin lymphoma. Study observations and caveats: Compared with healthy donors, newly diagnosed patients reportedly showed lower baseline TCR diversity. Baseline diversity was lower in partial responders and progressors than complete responders. A significant rise in TCR diversity was seen by C4D1 for CD4+ cells but not for CD8+ cells.

Every one of the patients relapsed after autologous stem cell transplantation (brentuximab vedotin exposure was variable). Looked up from germline, CDR1 is MNHEY and CDR2 is SMNVEV (reference sequence). The V and J ends lost 5 bases and 0 bases respectively, with 11 bases between them. The CDR3 covers 15 residues. This table comes from immunoSEQ multiplex PCR, and its TCRdb copy is limited to in-frame clones, with some not included. The repertoire holds 50,000 to 65,000 clones, with 75% to 95% as singletons. With respect to this clone: The antigen is not known.

V is TRBV27 and J is TRBJ2-1; no reliable D call. The sample consisted of peripheral blood mononuclear cells (PBMCs), taken before the second cycle of nivolumab. The TCR comes from a human donor with classical Hodgkin lymphoma. The CDR3 DNA reads TGTGCCAGCAGTCTTGGTACCAGCTCCTACAATGAGCAGTTCTTC. The encoded protein is CASSLGTSSYNEQFF.